Listed here is a single T cell receptor beta chain. TCRdb reprocessed the 5' RACE reads, keeping one entry per CDR3 protein, no DNA. Its clone listing holds 400,000 to 550,000 distinct CDR3 sequences. In germline, CDR1 is LGHNA, CDR2 YSLEER. CDR3 length: 15 amino acids. These data come from a study of T cells expressing NK-cell markers. The TCR was taken from a woman between 18 and 70 years old in good health. The sample was blood T cells: a sorted CD56 or NKG2C T cell subset, CD4+ or CD8+ T cells, or bulk PBMC T cells (not recorded which). The rearrangement links TRBV4-3 to TRBJ2-1; TCRdb's D gene call, TRBD2, goes unchecked for lack of DNA. The CDR3 reads CASSQDGEISNEQFF.